This passage covers 2 T cell receptor beta chains from one sample sequenced in a study of shared clonotypes between healthy human individuals. The protocol was immunoSEQ multiplex PCR, while the TCRdb copy is restricted to in-frame clones and leaves out a portion. The sample lists 2 million to 3 million clones, under 95% seen once, with approximately 0.35% in the top ten. The sample taken for sequencing was naive CD4+ T cells from PBMCs. Subset: CD45RA+ positively selected. The receptors derive from a young man in good health. Some clones in this sample may be carry-over from other donors' samples.

The chain employs TRBV2 and TRBJ1-6, with 8 bases matching TRBD1. The V segment lost 6 bases and the J segment 6 bases; nucleotides outside the gene matches: 4. This CDR3 contains 14 residues. Germline-derived CDR1 and CDR2 are SNHLY and FYNNEI. The CDR3 spells CASRMGQANSPLHF. DNA for the CDR3: TGTGCCAGCAGGATGGGACAGGCTAATTCACCCCTCCACTTT.

The count of this clone is one. V is TRBV5-1 and J is TRBJ2-7; D is unclear. Trimming pared 1 base from V and 0 bases from J, leaving 8 bases between. The CDR3 length is 14 residues. Germline V gene sequence: CDR1 SGHRS, CDR2 YFSETQ. The CDR3 bases are TGCGCCAGCAGCTTGTCTTTAGTCTCCTACGAGCAGTACTTC. It is translated as CASSLSLVSYEQYF.